This TCR beta chain came from a study of human T cells and chemical hapten exposure. This clonotype was observed at least ten times. TCRdb ran MiXCR on the RACE reads and lists one entry per CDR3 protein. The repertoire includes roughly 380,000 distinct CDR3 sequences, roughly 5.3% of them detected once, and 2.5% to 3% sits in the top ten. The CDR3 length is 15 residues. V gave up 5 bases and J gave up 0 bases, with 12 bases separating them. As to time point: pre-sensitization, week 0. Treatment indicated: therapeutic diphenylcyclopropenone sensitization with weekly scalp DPC. V and J are TRBV12-3 or TRBV12-4 and TRBJ2-3; no clear D. The receptor comes from a woman in her forties or fifties with alopecia areata. Some clones in this sample may be carry-over from other donors' samples. The material was whole blood, obtained in connection with sensitization to the hapten diphenylcyclopropenone (DPC). CDR3 in DNA: TGTGCCAGCAGTAAAGGGCCAACTAGCACAGATACGCAGTATTTT. Translated: CASSKGPTSTDTQYF.